One and the same sample provided the 8 T cell receptor beta chains below, sequenced in a study of T cell repertoires in cytomegalovirus infection. These TCRs are of unknown antigen specificity. TCRdb fed the reads into MiXCR, producing one record per CDR3 protein. The table lists around 71,000 distinct CDR3 sequences, 20% to 25% of them singletons. This sample comprised CD8+ T cells from cultured PBMCs, obtained from culture after CMV antigen stimulation. The receptors stem from a human donor in good health (CMV status not recorded). Some clones in this sample may be carry-over from other donors' samples.

This clonotype has only a few counts. The V gene is TRBV7-9, the J gene TRBJ1-5; unclear D gene. Germline V lookup: CDR1 SEHNR, CDR2 FQNEAQ (reference sequence). The CDR3 spans 13 residues. Trimming stripped 5 bases from V and 1 base from J, with 6 bases between. The CDR3 is CASSGESNQPQHF. The DNA for the CDR3 is TGTGCCAGCAGCGGGGAGAGCAATCAGCCCCAGCATTTT.

The chain carries TRBV12-3 or TRBV12-4 and TRBJ2-5; 11 bases align to TRBD2. This CDR3 is built from 16 residues. V was clipped by 4 bases and J by 5 bases; unmatched bases: 9. The CDR3 protein is CASSSTLAGERETQYF. DNA for the CDR3: TGTGCCAGCAGTTCCACACTAGCGGGGGAACGGGAGACCCAGTACTTC.

The gene calls are TRBV4-3 and TRBJ1-4; 7 bases fit TRBD1. Germline CDR1 and CDR2: LGHNA and YSLEER. The V gene end was trimmed by 6 bases and the J gene end by 7 bases; junction bases not matched to a gene: 11. The CDR3 extends over 15 amino acids. CDR3 residues: CASRDRGGFAEKLFF. The CDR3 bases are TGCGCCAGCAGAGACCGAGGGGGCTTCGCTGAAAAACTGTTTTTT.

The sample holds a few counts of this clonotype. This sequence joins TRBV7-2 and TRBJ1-1, with TRBD1 matching over 8 bases. J lost 8 bases, V lost 6 bases, and 8 bases had no gene match. Germline CDR1 is SGHTA and CDR2 is FQGNSA. The CDR3 loop spans 13 amino acids. The CDR3 sequence is CASSLQGVLEAFF. The CDR3 coding sequence is TGTGCCAGCAGTTTACAGGGGGTCTTGGAAGCTTTCTTT.

The chain is built from TRBV7-9 and TRBJ2-7; 8 nucleotides agree with TRBD2. CDR1 is SEHNR and CDR2 is FQNEAQ in the germline V gene (reference sequence). The CDR3 loop spans 14 amino acids. Trimming took 5 bases from V and 2 from J; bases not matched to a gene: 5. CDR3 DNA: TGTGCCAGCAGCCCTACTAGCGGCCCCTACGAGCAGTACTTC. Translating gives CASSPTSGPYEQYF.

The V call is TRBV7-8, the J call TRBJ2-2; no definite D call. The CDR3 consists of 13 residues. Trimming cost V 5 bases and J 5 bases, with 9 bases left between them. Germline CDR1 reads SGHVS; CDR2 reads FQNEAQ. The CDR3 sequence: CASSDFSTGELFF. CDR3 DNA: TGTGCCAGCAGCGATTTCTCGACCGGGGAGCTGTTTTTT. The whole variable domain, remainder taken from reference TRBV7-8 and TRBJ2-2, is GAGVSQSPRYKVAKRGQDVALRCDPISGHVSLFWYQQALGQGPEFLTYFQNEAQLDKSGLPSDRFFAERPEGSVSTLKIQRTQQEDSAVYLCASSDFSTGELFFGEGSRLTVL.

The chain has TRBV7-8 and TRBJ2-1; TRBD2 is a possible D gene (5 bases). Germline lookup yields CDR1 SGHVS and CDR2 FQNEAQ. V dropped 5 bases and J dropped 0 bases, with 17 bases sitting between them. The CDR3 is 17 residues long. The CDR3 DNA follows: TGTGCCAGCAGCCCCAGTCGAGGGCAAAGCTCCTACAATGAGCAGTTCTTC. Translated, it gives CASSPSRGQSSYNEQFF.

This clonotype was counted only a few times. This chain links TRBV27 with TRBJ1-2, with D hard to call. From germline, CDR1 is MNHEY and CDR2 SMNVEV (reference sequence). This CDR3 region has 16 residues. V was trimmed by 3 bases and J by 2 bases, leaving 16 bases between them. The CDR3 DNA sequence: TGTGCCAGCAGTTTGGGTAGAGGAATTGGAAACTATGGCTACACCTTC. Translating it yields CASSLGRGIGNYGYTF.